This T cell receptor beta chain was recovered during a study of radiotherapy plus CTLA-4 blockade in lung cancer. TCRdb keeps only in-frame clones here, not all; method: immunoSEQ multiplex PCR. The sample yields about 62,000 clones, approximately 79% seen once. The germline gives CDR1 MNHNS, CDR2 SASEGT. CDR3 length: 11 amino acids. V was pared by 8 bases and J by 8 bases, with 10 bases between. The chain uses TRBV6-1 and TRBJ1-3, with D uncertain. The receptor comes from a human donor with non-small cell lung cancer who had a complete response to radiotherapy plus ipilimumab. The sample here was peripheral blood, taken from a patient treated with radiotherapy plus ipilimumab. The CDR3 coding sequence is TGTGCCAGCTGCGGTATGGACACCATATATTTT. This translates into CASCGMDTIYF.